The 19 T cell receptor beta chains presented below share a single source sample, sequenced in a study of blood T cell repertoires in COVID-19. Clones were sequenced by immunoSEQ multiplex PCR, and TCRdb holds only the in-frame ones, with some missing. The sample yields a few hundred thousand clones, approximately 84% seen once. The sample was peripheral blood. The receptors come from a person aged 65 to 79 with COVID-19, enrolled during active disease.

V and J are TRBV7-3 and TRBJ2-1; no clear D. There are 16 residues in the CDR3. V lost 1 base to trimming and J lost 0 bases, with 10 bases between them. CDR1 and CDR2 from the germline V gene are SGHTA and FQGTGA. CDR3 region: CASSLISSSSYNEQFF. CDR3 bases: TGTGCCAGCAGCTTAATTTCCTCGAGCTCCTACAATGAGCAGTTCTTC.

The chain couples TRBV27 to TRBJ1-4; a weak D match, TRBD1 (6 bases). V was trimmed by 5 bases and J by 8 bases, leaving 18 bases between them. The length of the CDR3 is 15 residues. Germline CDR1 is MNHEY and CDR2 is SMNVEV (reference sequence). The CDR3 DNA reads TGTGCCAGCAGTCCAATACCGGGACACCGGGAAAAACTGTTTTTT. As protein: CASSPIPGHREKLFF.

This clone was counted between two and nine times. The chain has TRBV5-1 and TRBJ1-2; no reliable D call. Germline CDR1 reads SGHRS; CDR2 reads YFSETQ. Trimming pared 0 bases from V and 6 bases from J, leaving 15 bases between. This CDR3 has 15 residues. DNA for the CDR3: TGCGCCAGCAGCTTGGTATTCGGCGGCCCGGATGGCTACACCTTC. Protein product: CASSLVFGGPDGYTF.

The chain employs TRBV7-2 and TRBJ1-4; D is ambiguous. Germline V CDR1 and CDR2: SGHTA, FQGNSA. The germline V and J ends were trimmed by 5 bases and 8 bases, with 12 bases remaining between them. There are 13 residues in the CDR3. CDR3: CASSPPTREKLFF. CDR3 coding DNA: TGTGCCAGCAGCCCGCCCACAAGAGAAAAACTGTTTTTT.

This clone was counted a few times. CDR3 DNA sequence: TGCGCCAGCAGCCTTGGGACTAGCGGGGGGGCCGGCGGGGAGCTGTTTTTT. This gives the protein CASSLGTSGGAGGELFF. V usage is TRBV4-3 and J usage is TRBJ2-2, with 16 bases identical to TRBD2. J lost 7 bases, V lost 4 bases, and 6 bases had no gene match. This CDR3 spans 17 amino acids. Looked up from germline, CDR1 is LGHNA and CDR2 is YSLEER.

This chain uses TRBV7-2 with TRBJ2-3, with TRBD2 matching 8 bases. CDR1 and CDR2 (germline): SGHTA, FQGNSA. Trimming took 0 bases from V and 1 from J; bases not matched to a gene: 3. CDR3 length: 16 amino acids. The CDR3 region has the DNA TGTGCCAGCAGCTTAGCACCAGCGGGAGGCACAGATACGCAGTATTTT. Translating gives CASSLAPAGGTDTQYF.

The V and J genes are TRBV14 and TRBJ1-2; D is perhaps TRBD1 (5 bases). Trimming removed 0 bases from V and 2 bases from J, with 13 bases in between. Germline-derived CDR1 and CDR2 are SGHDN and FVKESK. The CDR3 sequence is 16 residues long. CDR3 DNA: TGTGCCAGCAGCCAAGATCGGGGAGGGGCGAACTATGGCTACACCTTC. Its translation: CASSQDRGGANYGYTF. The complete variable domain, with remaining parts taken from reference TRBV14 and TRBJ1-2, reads EAGVTQFPSHSVIEKGQTVTLRCDPISGHDNLYWYRRVMGKEIKFLLHFVKESKQDESGMPNNRFLAERTGGTYSTLKVQPAELEDSGVYFCASSQDRGGANYGYTFGSGTRLTVV.

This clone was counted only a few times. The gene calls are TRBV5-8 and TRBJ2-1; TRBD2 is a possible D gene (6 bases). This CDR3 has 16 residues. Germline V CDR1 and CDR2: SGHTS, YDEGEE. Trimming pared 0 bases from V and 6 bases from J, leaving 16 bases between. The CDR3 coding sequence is TGTGCCAGCAGCTTGGGGGGGTCAGCGGGTCGCAATGAGCAGTTCTTC. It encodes CASSLGGSAGRNEQFF.

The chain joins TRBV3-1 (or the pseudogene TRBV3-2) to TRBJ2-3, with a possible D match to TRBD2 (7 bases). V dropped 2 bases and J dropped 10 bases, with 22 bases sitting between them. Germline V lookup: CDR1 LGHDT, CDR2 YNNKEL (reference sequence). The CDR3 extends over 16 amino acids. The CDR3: CASSQPRAGALLSQYF. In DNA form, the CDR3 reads TGTGCCAGCAGCCAACCAAGGGCGGGGGCCCTATTATCGCAGTATTTT.

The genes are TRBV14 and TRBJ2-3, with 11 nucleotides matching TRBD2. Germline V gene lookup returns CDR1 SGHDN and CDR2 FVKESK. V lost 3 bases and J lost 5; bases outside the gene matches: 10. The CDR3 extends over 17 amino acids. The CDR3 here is CASSQAGSGRAGDTQYF. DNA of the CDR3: TGTGCCAGCAGCCAGGCTGGTAGCGGGAGGGCCGGAGATACGCAGTATTTT.

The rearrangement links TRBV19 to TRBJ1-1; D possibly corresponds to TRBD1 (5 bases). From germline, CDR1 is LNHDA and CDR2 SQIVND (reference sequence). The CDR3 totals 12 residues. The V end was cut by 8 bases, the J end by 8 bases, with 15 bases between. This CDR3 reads CASGGGSSEAFF. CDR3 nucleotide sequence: TGTGCCAGTGGGGGGGGTTCGTCGGAAGCTTTCTTT.

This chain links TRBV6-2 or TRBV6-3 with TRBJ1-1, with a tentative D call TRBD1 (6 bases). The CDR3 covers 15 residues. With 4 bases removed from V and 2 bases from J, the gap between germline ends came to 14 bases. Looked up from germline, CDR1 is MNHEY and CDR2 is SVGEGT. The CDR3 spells CASSFRGAVNTEAFF. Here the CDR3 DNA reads TGTGCCAGCAGTTTTCGGGGGGCGGTTAACACTGAAGCTTTCTTT.

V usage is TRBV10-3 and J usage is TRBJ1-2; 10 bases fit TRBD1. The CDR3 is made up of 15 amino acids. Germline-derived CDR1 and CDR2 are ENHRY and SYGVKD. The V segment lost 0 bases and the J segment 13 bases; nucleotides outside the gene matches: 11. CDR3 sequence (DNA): TGTGCCATCAGTGAGTCAGACAGGGGGCCCCAGAGTTTCACCTTC. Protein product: CAISESDRGPQSFTF.

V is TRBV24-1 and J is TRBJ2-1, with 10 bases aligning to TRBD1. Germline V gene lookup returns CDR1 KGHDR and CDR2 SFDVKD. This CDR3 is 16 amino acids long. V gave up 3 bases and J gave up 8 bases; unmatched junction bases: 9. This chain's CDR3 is CATSDLRQGAGDEQFF. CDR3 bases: TGTGCCACCAGTGATCTCCGACAGGGGGCAGGCGATGAGCAGTTCTTC.

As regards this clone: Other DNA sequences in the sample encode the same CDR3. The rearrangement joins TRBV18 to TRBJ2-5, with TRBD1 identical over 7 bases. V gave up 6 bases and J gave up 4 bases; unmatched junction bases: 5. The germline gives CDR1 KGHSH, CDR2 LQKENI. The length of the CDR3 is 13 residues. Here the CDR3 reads CASSPTGTETQYF. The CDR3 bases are TGTGCCAGCTCTCCGACAGGGACAGAGACCCAGTACTTC. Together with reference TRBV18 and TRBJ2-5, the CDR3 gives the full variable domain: NAGVMQNPRHLVRRRGQEARLRCSPMKGHSHVYWYRQLPEEGLKFMVYLQKENIIDESGMPKERFSAEFPKEGPSILRIQQVVRGDSAAYFCASSPTGTETQYFGPGTRLLVL.

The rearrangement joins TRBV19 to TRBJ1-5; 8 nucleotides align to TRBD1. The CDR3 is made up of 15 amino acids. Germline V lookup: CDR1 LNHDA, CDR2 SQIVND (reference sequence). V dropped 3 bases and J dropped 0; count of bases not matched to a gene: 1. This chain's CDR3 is CASSMDRDSNQPQHF. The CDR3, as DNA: TGTGCCAGTAGTATGGACAGGGATAGCAATCAGCCCCAGCATTTT.

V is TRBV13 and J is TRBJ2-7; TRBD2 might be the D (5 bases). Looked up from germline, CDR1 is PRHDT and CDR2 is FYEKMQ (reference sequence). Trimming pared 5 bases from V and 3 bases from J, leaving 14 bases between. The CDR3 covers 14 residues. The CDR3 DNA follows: TGTGCCAGCAGCCGTGCCTTCGGAGGCTACGAGCAGTACTTC. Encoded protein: CASSRAFGGYEQYF.

The CDR3 DNA sequence: TGTGCCAGCAGCACCCAGGCCATTAGCGGGAGGGCTCACGAGCAGTACTTC. It translates to CASSTQAISGRAHEQYF. The rearrangement links TRBV16 to TRBJ2-7; TRBD2 matches at 11 bases. Germline CDR1 is KGHSY and CDR2 is FQNENV. This CDR3 comprises 17 residues. The J segment lost 5 bases and the V segment lost 5 bases, leaving 14 bases of the junction unmatched.

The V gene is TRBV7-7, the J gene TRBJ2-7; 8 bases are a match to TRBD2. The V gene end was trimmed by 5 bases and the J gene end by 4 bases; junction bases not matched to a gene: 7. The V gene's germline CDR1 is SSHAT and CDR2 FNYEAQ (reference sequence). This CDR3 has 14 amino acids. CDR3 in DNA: TGTGCCAGCAGCCGGCGGGGGGAAAGTTACGAGCAGTACTTC. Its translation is CASSRRGESYEQYF.